These 13 T cell receptor beta chains came from one sample sequenced in a study of tumor and adjacent non-tumor tissue in lung cancer. RNA was extracted from bulk tissue without any cell sorting. The library came from three nested PCR rounds adapted from ARM-PCR protocols. TCRdb passed the multiplex PCR reads through MiXCR, listing each CDR3 protein once. The table lists under 95,000 distinct CDR3 sequences, about 66% of them singletons. Sequenced sample: lung tumor tissue. The receptors shown here come from a man in his fifties or sixties with non-small cell lung cancer.

With regard to this clonotype: This clone may be a read error of a much larger clone one base away. This chain uses TRBV5-4 with TRBJ2-3; the D gene is possibly TRBD2 (5 bases). CDR3 size: 17 residues. V lost 4 bases, J lost 0 bases, and 18 bases lay in between. Germline V gene data show CDR1 as SGHNT and CDR2 as YYREEE (reference sequence). The CDR3 DNA follows: TGTGCCAGCAGCCCCAGCCGGGGAACTTTTAGCACAGATACGCAGTATTTT. Protein product: CASSPSRGTFSTDTQYF.

The rearrangement links TRBV19 to TRBJ1-3; D unclear. This CDR3 contains 15 residues. V gave up 2 bases and J gave up 0 bases, with 8 bases separating them. Germline V gene lookup returns CDR1 LNHDA and CDR2 SQIVND (reference sequence). CDR3 nucleotides: TGTGCCAGTAGTATAAAGATTTCCTCTGGAAACACCATATATTTT. It yields the protein CASSIKISSGNTIYF.

As to this clonotype: A junction end diverges from the germline sequence, so it may reflect a read error. V gene TRBV20-1 combines with J gene TRBJ1-1, with TRBD1 matching over 8 bases. CDR1 is DFQATT, CDR2 SNEGSKA, per germline (reference sequence). This CDR3 is built from 16 residues. The CDR3 loop is CNARDLDREEYTEAFF. The CDR3 DNA reads TGCAATGCTAGAGATTTGGACAGGGAAGAGTATACTGAAGCTTTCTTT.

This clonotype has a handful of counts. The genes are TRBV12-3 or TRBV12-4 and TRBJ2-7; 7 bases map to TRBD2. CDR3 length: 13 amino acids. V lost 4 bases and J lost 7; bases outside the gene matches: 7. The CDR3 protein is CASSSELASEQYF. CDR3 nucleotides: TGTGCCAGCAGTTCCGAACTAGCGTCAGAGCAGTACTTC.

The J gene is TRBJ1-2, the V gene TRBV6-2 or TRBV6-3; the match to TRBD1 covers 9 bases. The CDR3 consists of 15 residues. Per germline, CDR1 MNHEY and CDR2 SVGEGT. The V gene end was trimmed by 9 bases and the J gene end by 2 bases; junction bases not matched to a gene: 10. The CDR3 DNA reads as TGTGCCAGTAGGCCTACCGGGACAGGGAACTATGGCTACACCTTC. It codes for CASRPTGTGNYGYTF.

With respect to this clonotype: A read error may be the cause here, since a much bigger clone is one base away. The CDR3 nucleotides are TGTGCCAGCAGTGCCGAACAGGAGCAGTACTTC. Translation gives CASSAEQEQYF. This chain links TRBV28 with TRBJ2-7; no reliable D call. Looked up from germline, CDR1 is MDHEN and CDR2 is SYDVKM. There are 11 residues in the CDR3. V was cut by 5 bases and J by 7 bases, with 9 bases left in between.

With regard to this clonotype: Its ends do not fully match the called genes, so a read error is possible. This chain uses TRBV4-1 with TRBJ2-3; 8 bases match TRBD1. The CDR3 contains 14 residues. The germline gives CDR1 MGHRA, CDR2 YSYEKL. The CDR3 sequence is CTSSQDQGAVTQYF. Written as DNA, the CDR3 is TGCACCAGCAGCCAAGATCAGGGGGCAGTTACGCAGTATTTT.

With respect to this clonotype: The missing conserved phenylalanine or tryptophan at the end of this CDR3 makes a read error likely. CDR3 sequence reads: CASSQGGTDRLPFYEQYL. In nucleotides, the CDR3 is TGTGCCAGCAGCCAAGGCGGCACGGATAGGCTACCATTTTACGAACAGTACCTC. This chain connects TRBV7-9 to TRBJ2-7; D is unresolved. This CDR3 comprises 18 residues. Germline values: CDR1 SEHNR, CDR2 FQNEAQ (reference sequence).

This clonotype is categorized as medium-sized. V gene TRBV10-3 combines with J gene TRBJ2-7; unclear D gene. V was clipped by 11 bases and J by 4 bases, with 12 bases between them. The CDR3 loop spans 11 amino acids. CDR1 and CDR2 (germline): ENHRY, SYGVKD. CDR3 bases: TGTGCCGCACAAACCTCTTACGAGCAGTACTTC. This gives the protein CAAQTSYEQYF.

Details on this clonotype: No conserved phenylalanine or tryptophan is present at the end of the CDR3, so a read error is the likely explanation. This chain uses TRBV11-2 with TRBJ1-1; 7 bases align to TRBD1. In germline, CDR1 is SGHAT, CDR2 FQNNGV. The CDR3 spans 13 residues. V lost 3 bases and J lost 11; bases outside the gene matches: 9. The CDR3 DNA follows: TGTGCCAGCAGCTTCCCTCCCGACAGGGAGGCTTTCTTA. Residues: CASSFPPDREAFL.

In regard to this clonotype: Sequence at one end of the junction differs from germline and may be a read error. The chain is built from TRBV29-1 and TRBJ1-1, with D possibly matching TRBD1 (6 bases). The CDR3 has 13 amino acids. CDR1 and CDR2 (germline): SQVTM, ANQGSEA. The CDR3 is CSGRQVMNTGAFF. The CDR3 region has the DNA TGCAGCGGCCGACAGGTGATGAACACTGGAGCTTTCTTT.

Remarks on this clonotype: This may arise from a read error, as a much more abundant clone is one base away. CDR3 DNA sequence: TGTACCAGCAGTGTGCAGAGTCAGGGATACGCCGGGGAGCTGTTTTTT. Encoded protein: CTSSVQSQGYAGELFF. V usage is TRBV12-3 or TRBV12-4 and J usage is TRBJ2-2; D is possibly TRBD1 (5 bases). The CDR3 totals 16 residues.

Comment on this clonotype: A much larger clone differs by one base, so this may be a read error. The V and J genes are TRBV20-1 and TRBJ2-1, with D possibly matching TRBD1 (7 bases). The V and J ends lost 5 bases and 0 bases respectively, with 20 bases between them. This CDR3 contains 17 residues. CDR1 DFQATT and CDR2 SNEGSKA come from the germline V gene (reference sequence). This chain's CDR3 is CSALGGTDSLSYNEQFF. In DNA form, the CDR3 reads TGCAGTGCTCTAGGAGGGACAGACAGCCTCTCCTACAATGAGCAGTTCTTC.